This TCR beta chain was retrieved from a study of shared clonotypes between healthy human individuals. Germline V gene sequence: CDR1 SGHTA, CDR2 FQGTGA. This CDR3 comprises 15 residues. The trim removed 5 bases at V and 5 bases at J, leaving 4 bases unmatched. Researchers partitioned CD4+ cells into CD45RA+ naive and CD45RA-negative memory subsets. Notes on this clone: The same CDR3 is also encoded by other DNA sequences in this sample.

TCRdb keeps only in-frame clones here, not all; method: immunoSEQ multiplex PCR. The table lists some 1,100,000 clones, 70% to 80% of them singletons. Sequencing was carried out using memory CD4+ T cells from PBMCs. Subset indicated: CD45RA-negative fraction. The receptor comes from a man younger than 35 in good health. Some clones in this sample may be carry-over from other donors' samples. The chain has TRBV7-3 and TRBJ2-3, with 13 positions matching TRBD2. The CDR3 DNA reads TGTGCCAGCAGCCGAGGACTAGCGGGAGTAGATACGCAGTATTTT. As protein: CASSRGLAGVDTQYF. Variable domain in full (rest from reference TRBV7-3 and TRBJ2-3): GAGVSQTPSNKVTEKGKYVELRCDPISGHTALYWYRQSLGQGPEFLIYFQGTGAADDSGLPNDRFFAVRPEGSVSTLKIQRTERGDSAVYLCASSRGLAGVDTQYFGPGTRLTVL.